A single sample is the source of the 8 T cell receptor beta chains below, sequenced in a study of T cell responses to AZD1222 COVID-19 vaccine. Some clones are missing from TCRdb's copy, which holds only in-frame ones; the method was immunoSEQ multiplex PCR. The sample contains about 94,000 clones, approximately 91% of which appear only once. The sample here was peripheral blood, taken on day 0 of AZD1222 vaccination. All receptors come from an adult in good health.

The chain carries TRBV4-2 and TRBJ1-2; D perhaps matches TRBD1 (5 bases). The V and J ends lost 0 bases and 0 bases respectively, with 11 bases between them. The CDR3 runs to 16 residues. CDR1 and CDR2 from the germline V gene are LGHNA and YNFKEQ. The CDR3 here is CASSQDFTGANYGYTF. The CDR3 bases are TGTGCCAGCAGCCAAGATTTCACAGGAGCTAACTATGGCTACACCTTC.

The CDR3 reads CASSAGRRLTNEKLFF. CDR3 DNA: TGTGCCAGCAGCGCCGGACGGCGGCTAACTAATGAAAAACTGTTTTTT. The chain employs TRBV9 and TRBJ1-4; unclear D gene. The CDR3 contains 16 residues. With 3 bases removed from V and 1 base from J, the gap between germline ends came to 13 bases. Germline V gene data show CDR1 as SGDLS and CDR2 as YYNGEE. The full variable domain, in which reference TRBV9 and TRBJ1-4 provide the parts outside the CDR3, is DSGVTQTPKHLITATGQRVTLRCSPRSGDLSVYWYQQSLDQGLQFLIQYYNGEERAKGNILERFSAQQFPDLHSELNLSSLELGDSALYFCASSAGRRLTNEKLFFGSGTQLSVL.

This clone was detected only a few times. This chain joins TRBV9 and TRBJ1-3; D is ambiguous. The CDR3 has 14 residues. The V end lost 4 bases, the J end lost 0 bases, and 8 bases lay between the germline ends. Germline V gene sequence: CDR1 SGDLS, CDR2 YYNGEE. CDR3 region: CASSSPISGNTIYF. In DNA, the CDR3 is TGTGCCAGCAGCTCTCCGATCTCTGGAAACACCATATATTTT.

The chain combines TRBV11-1 with TRBJ1-6; D gene unclear. Deletions cut 1 base from V and 7 bases from J, with 8 bases between. CDR1 and CDR2 (germline): SGHAT, FQDESV (reference sequence). This CDR3 has 14 residues. CDR3 nucleotides: TGTGCCAGCAGCTTAGAGGGAGTGAATTCACCCCTCCACTTT. This encodes CASSLEGVNSPLHF.

The chain is built from TRBV20-1 and TRBJ1-4; 10 positions match TRBD1. V gave up 3 bases and J gave up 6 bases; unmatched junction bases: 10. Germline V gene lookup returns CDR1 DFQATT and CDR2 SNEGSKA (reference sequence). The CDR3 is made up of 16 amino acids. The CDR3 sequence: CSASHSGGQGHEKLFF. In DNA, the CDR3 is TGCAGTGCTAGTCACTCAGGGGGACAGGGGCATGAAAAACTGTTTTTT.

This sequence joins TRBV4-1 and TRBJ2-5; 10 nucleotides match TRBD1. The CDR3 has 18 amino acids. V trimming: 0 bases; J trimming: 2 bases; junction bases outside the gene matches: 9. Germline lookup yields CDR1 MGHRA and CDR2 YSYEKL. CDR3 region: CASSQDRGDRGGQETQYF. CDR3 nucleotides: TGCGCCAGCAGCCAAGATAGGGGGGACAGGGGTGGACAAGAGACCCAGTACTTC.

This clone was seen once. This rearrangement joins TRBV3-1 (or the pseudogene TRBV3-2) to TRBJ1-3; D unresolved. CDR3 length equals 14 residues. The germline V gene encodes CDR1 LGHDT and CDR2 YNNKEL (reference sequence). Trimming removed 2 bases from V and 0 bases from J, with 5 bases in between. CDR3 in DNA: TGTGCCAGCAGCCAAAAGAGCTCTGGAAACACCATATATTTT. Translating it yields CASSQKSSGNTIYF.

The CDR3 region is CSAPWATGYTF. In DNA form, the CDR3 reads TGCAGTGCTCCCTGGGCCACTGGCTACACCTTC. The J gene is TRBJ1-2, the V gene TRBV20-1; no firm D call. This CDR3 comprises 11 residues. Between the trimmed V and J ends, which lost 5 bases and 7 bases, there was a span of 11 bases. Germline CDR1 and CDR2: DFQATT and SNEGSKA (reference sequence).